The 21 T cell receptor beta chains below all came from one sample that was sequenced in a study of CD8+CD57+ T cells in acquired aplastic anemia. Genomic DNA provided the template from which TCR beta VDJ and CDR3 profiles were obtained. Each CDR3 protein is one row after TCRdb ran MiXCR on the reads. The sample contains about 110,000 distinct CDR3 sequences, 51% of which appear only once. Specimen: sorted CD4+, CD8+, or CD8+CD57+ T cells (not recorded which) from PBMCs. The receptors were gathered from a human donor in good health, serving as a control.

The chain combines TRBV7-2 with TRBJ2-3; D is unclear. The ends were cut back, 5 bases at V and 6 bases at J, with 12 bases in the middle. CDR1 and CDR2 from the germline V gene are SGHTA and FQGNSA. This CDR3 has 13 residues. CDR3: CASSPYEADTQYF. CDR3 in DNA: TGTGCCAGCAGCCCCTATGAGGCTGATACGCAGTATTTT.

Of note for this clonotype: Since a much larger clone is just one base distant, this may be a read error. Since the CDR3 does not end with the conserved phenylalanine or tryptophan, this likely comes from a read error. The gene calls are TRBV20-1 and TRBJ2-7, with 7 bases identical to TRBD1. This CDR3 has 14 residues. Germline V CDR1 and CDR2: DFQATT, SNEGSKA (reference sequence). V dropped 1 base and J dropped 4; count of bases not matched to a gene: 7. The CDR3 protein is CSARGTGDPYEQYL. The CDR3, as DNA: TGCAGTGCTAGAGGGACAGGAGATCCTTACGAGCAGTACCTC.

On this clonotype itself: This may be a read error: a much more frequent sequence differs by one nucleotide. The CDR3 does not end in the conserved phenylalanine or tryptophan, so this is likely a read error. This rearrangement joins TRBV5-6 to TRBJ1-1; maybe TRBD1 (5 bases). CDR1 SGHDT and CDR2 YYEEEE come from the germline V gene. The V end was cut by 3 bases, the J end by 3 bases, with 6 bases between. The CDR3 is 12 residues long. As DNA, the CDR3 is TGTGCCAGCAGCTGGGGGGACACTGAAGCTTTCTCT. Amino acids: CASSWGDTEAFS.

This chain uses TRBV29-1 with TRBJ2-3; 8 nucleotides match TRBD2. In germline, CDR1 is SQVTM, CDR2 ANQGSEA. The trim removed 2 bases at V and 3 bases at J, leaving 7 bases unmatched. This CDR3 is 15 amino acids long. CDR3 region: CSVEPLAGKTDTQYF. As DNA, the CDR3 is TGCAGCGTTGAACCATTAGCGGGGAAAACAGATACGCAGTATTTT.

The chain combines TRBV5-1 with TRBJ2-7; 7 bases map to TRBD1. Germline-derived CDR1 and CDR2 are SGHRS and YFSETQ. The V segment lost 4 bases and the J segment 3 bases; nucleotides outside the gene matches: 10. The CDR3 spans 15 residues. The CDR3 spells CASSVTGEAFYEQYF. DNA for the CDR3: TGCGCCAGCAGCGTTACAGGGGAAGCCTTCTACGAGCAGTACTTC.

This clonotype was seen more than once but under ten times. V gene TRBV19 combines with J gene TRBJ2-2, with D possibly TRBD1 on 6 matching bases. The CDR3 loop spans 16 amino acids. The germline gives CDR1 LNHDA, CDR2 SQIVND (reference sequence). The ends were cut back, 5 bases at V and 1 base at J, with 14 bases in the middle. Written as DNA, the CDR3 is TGTGCCAGTAGTCTCACGGGACACATGAACACCGGGGAGCTGTTTTTT. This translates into CASSLTGHMNTGELFF. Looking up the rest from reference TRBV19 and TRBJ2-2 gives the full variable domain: DGGITQSPKYLFRKEGQNVTLSCEQNLNHDAMYWYRQDPGQGLRLIYYSQIVNDFQKGDIAEGYSVSREKKESFPLTVTSAQKNPTAFYLCASSLTGHMNTGELFFGEGSRLTVL.

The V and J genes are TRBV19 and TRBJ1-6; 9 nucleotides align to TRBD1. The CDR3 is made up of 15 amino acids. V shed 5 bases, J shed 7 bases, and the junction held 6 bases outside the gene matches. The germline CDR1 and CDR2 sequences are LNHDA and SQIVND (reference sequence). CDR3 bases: TGTGCCAGTAGTGCAAGGACAGGGGCGAATTCACCCCTCCACTTT. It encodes CASSARTGANSPLHF. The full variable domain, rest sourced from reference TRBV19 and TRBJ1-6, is DGGITQSPKYLFRKEGQNVTLSCEQNLNHDAMYWYRQDPGQGLRLIYYSQIVNDFQKGDIAEGYSVSREKKESFPLTVTSAQKNPTAFYLCASSARTGANSPLHFGNGTRLTVT.

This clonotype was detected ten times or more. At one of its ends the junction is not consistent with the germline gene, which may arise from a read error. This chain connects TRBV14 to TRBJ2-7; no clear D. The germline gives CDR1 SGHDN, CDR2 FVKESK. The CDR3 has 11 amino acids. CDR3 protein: CASSQNYEQCF. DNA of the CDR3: TGTGCCAGCAGCCAAAACTACGAGCAGTGCTTC.

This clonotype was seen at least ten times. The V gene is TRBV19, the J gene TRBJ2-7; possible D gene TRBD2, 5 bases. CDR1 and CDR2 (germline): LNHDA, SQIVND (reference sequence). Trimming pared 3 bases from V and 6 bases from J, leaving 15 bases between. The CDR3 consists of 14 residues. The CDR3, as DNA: TGTGCCAGTAGTATGAGGGTTCCCCTCTGCGAGCAGTACTTC. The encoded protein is CASSMRVPLCEQYF.

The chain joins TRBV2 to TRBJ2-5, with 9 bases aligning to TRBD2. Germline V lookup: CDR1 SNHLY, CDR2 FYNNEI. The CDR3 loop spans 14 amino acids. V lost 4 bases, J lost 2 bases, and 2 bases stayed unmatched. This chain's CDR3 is CASSGLAAQETQYF. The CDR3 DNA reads TGTGCCAGCAGTGGACTAGCGGCACAAGAGACCCAGTACTTC.

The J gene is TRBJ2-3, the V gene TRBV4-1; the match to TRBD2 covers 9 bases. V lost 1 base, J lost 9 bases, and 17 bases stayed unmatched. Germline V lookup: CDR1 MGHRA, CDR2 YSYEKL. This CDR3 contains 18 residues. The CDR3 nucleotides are TGCGCCAGCAGCCAAGGTAGGCAAGCGGGGGGCCTCGAGGGGACGCAGTATTTT. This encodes CASSQGRQAGGLEGTQYF.

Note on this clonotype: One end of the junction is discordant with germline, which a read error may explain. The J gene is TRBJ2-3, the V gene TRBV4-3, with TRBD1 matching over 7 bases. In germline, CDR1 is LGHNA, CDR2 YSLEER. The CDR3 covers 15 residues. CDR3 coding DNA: TGCGCCAGCAGCCTCAGACAGGGAAGCACGGATACGCGGTATTTT. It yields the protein CASSLRQGSTDTRYF.

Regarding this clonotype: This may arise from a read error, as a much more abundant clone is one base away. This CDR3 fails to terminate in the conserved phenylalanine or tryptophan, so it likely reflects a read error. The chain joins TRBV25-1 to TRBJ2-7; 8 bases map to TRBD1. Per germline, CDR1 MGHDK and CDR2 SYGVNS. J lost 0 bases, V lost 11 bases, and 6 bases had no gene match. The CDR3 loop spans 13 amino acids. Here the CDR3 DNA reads TGTGCCTTGGAGACAGGGGACTCCTACGAGCAGTACCTC. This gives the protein CALETGDSYEQYL.

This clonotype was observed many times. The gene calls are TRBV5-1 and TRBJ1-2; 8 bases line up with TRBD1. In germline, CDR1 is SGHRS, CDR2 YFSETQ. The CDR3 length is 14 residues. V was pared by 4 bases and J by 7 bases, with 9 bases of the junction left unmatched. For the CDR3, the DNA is TGCGCCAGCAGCGCATCGCAGGGGGCAGGTGGCTACACCTTC. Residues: CASSASQGAGGYTF.

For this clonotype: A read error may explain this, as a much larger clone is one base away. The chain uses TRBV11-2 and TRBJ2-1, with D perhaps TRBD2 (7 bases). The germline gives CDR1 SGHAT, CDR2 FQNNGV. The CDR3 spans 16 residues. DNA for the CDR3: TGTGCCAGCAGCAACCTAGGATCCGGGGGGCAGAATGAGCAGTCCTTC. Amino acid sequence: CASSNLGSGGQNEQSF.

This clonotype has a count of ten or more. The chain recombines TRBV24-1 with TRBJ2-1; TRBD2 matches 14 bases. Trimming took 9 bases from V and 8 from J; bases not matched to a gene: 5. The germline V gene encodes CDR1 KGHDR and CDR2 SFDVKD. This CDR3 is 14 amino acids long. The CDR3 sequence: CATGTSGSRDEQFF. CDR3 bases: TGTGCCACCGGGACTAGCGGGAGTAGGGATGAGCAGTTCTTC.

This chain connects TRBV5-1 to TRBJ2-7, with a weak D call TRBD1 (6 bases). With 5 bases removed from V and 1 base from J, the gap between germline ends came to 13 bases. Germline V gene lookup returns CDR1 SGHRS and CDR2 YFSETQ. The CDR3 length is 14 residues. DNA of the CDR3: TGCGCCAGCAGTACCGGGACATCTTCCTACGAGCAGTACTTC. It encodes CASSTGTSSYEQYF.

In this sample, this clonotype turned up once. CDR3 residues: CATSVGDNQPQHF. DNA of the CDR3: TGTGCCACCAGCGTAGGGGATAATCAGCCCCAGCATTTT. The chain links TRBV15 to TRBJ1-5; perhaps TRBD1 as D (5 bases). V lost 5 bases, J lost 4 bases, and 9 bases lay in between. The CDR3 consists of 13 residues. Per the germline V gene, CDR1 is LNHNV and CDR2 is YYDKDF (reference sequence).

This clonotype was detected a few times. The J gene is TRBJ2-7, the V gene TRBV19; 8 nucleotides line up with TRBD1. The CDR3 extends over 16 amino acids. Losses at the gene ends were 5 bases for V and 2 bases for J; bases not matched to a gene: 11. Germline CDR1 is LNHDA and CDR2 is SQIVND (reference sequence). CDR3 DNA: TGTGCCAGTAGTCCCGGGTGGGGGACAGGTACCTACGAGCAGTACTTC. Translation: CASSPGWGTGTYEQYF. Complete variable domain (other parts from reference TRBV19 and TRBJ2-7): DGGITQSPKYLFRKEGQNVTLSCEQNLNHDAMYWYRQDPGQGLRLIYYSQIVNDFQKGDIAEGYSVSREKKESFPLTVTSAQKNPTAFYLCASSPGWGTGTYEQYFGPGTRLTVT.

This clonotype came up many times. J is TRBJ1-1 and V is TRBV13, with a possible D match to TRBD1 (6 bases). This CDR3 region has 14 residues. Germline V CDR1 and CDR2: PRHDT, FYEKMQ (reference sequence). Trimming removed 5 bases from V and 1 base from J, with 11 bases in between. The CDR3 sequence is CASSRPGQNTEAFF. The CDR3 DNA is TGTGCCAGCAGCCGTCCGGGACAGAACACTGAAGCTTTCTTT.

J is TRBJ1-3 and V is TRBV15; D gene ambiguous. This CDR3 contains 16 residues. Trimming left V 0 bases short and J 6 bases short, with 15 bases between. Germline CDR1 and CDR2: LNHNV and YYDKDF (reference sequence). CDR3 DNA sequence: TGTGCCACCAGCAGAGATAAGGGTCCCCCGGAAAACACCATATATTTT. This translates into CATSRDKGPPENTIYF.